One T cell receptor (beta chain) is described in this entry. The target antigen is unknown. Produced via immunoSEQ multiplex PCR; TCRdb's table is partial and in-frame only. The sample has 150,000 to 200,000 clones; around nine tenths are singletons. The data are from a study of cytotoxic CD8 clonotypes in ibrutinib-treated CLL. Study at large: Collecting the response samples happened after a median 12 months of treatment, with a range of 6 to 36.

Trimming removed 0 bases from V and 1 base from J, with 10 bases in between. This CDR3 spans 16 amino acids. Study observations and caveats: Few clonotypes were public, and these shrank or held steady under treatment. Lymph node repertoires were not studied, and sampling times were unmatched. Against age-matched healthy donors, baseline clonality ran higher and tracked circulating CD8+ T-cell counts.

This clonotype was obtained from a human donor with chronic lymphocytic leukemia. The rearrangement uses TRBV23-1 and TRBJ1-5, with a possible D match to TRBD1 (5 bases). TRBV23-1 carries the ORF label, with uncertain function. This specimen was PBMCs, taken at disease progression, from a patient treated with ibrutinib. In DNA form, the CDR3 reads TGCGCCAGCAGTCAATCGGACGGGGCAAGCAATCAGCCCCAGCATTTT. It is translated as CASSQSDGASNQPQHF.